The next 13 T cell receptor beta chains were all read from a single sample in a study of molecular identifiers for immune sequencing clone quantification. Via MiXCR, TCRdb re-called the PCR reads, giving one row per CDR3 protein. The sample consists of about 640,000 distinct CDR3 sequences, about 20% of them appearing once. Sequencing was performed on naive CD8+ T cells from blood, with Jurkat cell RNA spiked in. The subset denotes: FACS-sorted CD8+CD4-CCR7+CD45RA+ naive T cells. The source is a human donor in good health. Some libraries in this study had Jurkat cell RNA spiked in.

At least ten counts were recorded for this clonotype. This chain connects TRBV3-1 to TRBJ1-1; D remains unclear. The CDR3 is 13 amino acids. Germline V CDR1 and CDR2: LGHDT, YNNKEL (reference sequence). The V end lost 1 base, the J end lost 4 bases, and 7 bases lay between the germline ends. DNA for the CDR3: TGTGCCAGCAGCCAAGCGGGGTTCACTGAAGCTTTCTTT. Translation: CASSQAGFTEAFF. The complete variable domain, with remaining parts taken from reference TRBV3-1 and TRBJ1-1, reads DTAVSQTPKYLVTQMGNDKSIKCEQNLGHDTMYWYKQDSKKFLKIMFSYNNKELIINETVPNRFSPKSPDKAHLNLHINSLELGDSAVYFCASSQAGFTEAFFGQGTRLTVV.

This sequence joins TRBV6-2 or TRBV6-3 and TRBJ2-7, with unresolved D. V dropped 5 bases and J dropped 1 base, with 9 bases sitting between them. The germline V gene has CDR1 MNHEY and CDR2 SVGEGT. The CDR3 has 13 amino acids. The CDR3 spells CASSLWASYEQYF. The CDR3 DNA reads TGTGCCAGCAGTCTTTGGGCGTCCTACGAGCAGTACTTC.

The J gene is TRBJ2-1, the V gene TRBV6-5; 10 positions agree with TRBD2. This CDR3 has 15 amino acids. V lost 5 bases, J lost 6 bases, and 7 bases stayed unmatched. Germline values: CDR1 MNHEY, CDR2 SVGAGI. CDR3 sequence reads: CASSQGLATSNEQFF. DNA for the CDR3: TGTGCCAGCAGTCAGGGACTAGCGACAAGCAATGAGCAGTTCTTC.

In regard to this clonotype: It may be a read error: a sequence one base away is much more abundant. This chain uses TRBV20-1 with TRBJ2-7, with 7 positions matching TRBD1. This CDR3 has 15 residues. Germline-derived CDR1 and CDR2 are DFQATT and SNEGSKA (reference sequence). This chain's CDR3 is CSARDLGGALYKQYF. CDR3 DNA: TGCAGTGCTAGAGATCTAGGGGGCGCACTCTACAAGCAGTACTTC.

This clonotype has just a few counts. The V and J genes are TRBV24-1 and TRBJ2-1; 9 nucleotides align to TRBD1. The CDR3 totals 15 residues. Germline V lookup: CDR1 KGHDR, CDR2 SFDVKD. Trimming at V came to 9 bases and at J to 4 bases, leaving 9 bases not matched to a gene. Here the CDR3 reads CATGERTGVYNEQFF. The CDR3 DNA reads TGTGCCACCGGGGAACGGACAGGGGTGTACAATGAGCAGTTCTTC.

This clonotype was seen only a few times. Here the CDR3 reads CASSPGGLRVSNQPQHF. CDR3 nucleotides: TGTGCCAGCAGCCCCGGGGGGTTGCGTGTAAGCAATCAGCCCCAGCATTTT. This chain links TRBV27 with TRBJ1-5, with D perhaps matching TRBD1 (5 bases). The V end was cut by 6 bases, the J end by 1 base, with 19 bases between. The CDR3 is made up of 17 amino acids. Germline lookup yields CDR1 MNHEY and CDR2 SMNVEV (reference sequence).

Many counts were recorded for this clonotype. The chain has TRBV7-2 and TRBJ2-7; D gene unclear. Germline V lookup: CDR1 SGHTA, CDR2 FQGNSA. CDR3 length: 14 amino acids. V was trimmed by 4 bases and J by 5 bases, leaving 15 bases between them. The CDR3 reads CASSSPERWHEQYF. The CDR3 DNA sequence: TGTGCCAGCAGCTCACCTGAGAGGTGGCACGAGCAGTACTTC. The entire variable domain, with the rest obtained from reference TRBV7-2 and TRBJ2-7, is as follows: GAGVSQSPSNKVTEKGKDVELRCDPISGHTALYWYRQSLGQGLEFLIYFQGNSAPDKSGLPSDRFSAERTGGSVSTLTIQRTQQEDSAVYLCASSSPERWHEQYFGPGTRLTVT.

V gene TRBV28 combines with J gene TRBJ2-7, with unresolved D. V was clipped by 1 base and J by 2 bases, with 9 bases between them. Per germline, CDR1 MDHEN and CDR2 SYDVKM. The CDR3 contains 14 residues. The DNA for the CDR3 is TGTGCCAGCAGTTTATATGCCAGGACCTACGAGCAGTACTTC. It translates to CASSLYARTYEQYF.

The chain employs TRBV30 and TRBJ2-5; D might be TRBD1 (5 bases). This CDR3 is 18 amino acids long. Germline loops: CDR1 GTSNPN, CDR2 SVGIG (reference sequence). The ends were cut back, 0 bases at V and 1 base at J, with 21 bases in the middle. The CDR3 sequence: CAWSVRPRGSGVQETQYF. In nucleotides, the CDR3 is TGTGCCTGGAGTGTACGTCCAAGGGGAAGTGGGGTCCAAGAGACCCAGTACTTC.

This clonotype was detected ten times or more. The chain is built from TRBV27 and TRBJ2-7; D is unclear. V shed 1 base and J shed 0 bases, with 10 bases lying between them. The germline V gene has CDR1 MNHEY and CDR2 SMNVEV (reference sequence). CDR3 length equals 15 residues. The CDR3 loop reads CASSLFGGGSYEQYF. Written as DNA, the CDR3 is TGTGCCAGCAGTTTATTCGGCGGTGGCTCCTACGAGCAGTACTTC.

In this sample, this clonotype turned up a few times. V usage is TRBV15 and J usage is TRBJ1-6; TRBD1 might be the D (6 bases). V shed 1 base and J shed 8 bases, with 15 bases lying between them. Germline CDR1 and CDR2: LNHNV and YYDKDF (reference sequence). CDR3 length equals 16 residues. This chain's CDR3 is CATSRGLQGFDSPLHF. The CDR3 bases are TGTGCCACCAGCAGAGGGCTACAGGGATTCGATTCACCCCTCCACTTT.

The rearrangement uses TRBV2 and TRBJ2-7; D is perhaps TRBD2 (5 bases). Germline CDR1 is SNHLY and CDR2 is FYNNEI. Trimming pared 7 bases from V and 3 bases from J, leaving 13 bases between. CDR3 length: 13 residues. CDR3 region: CASTGVGDYEQYF. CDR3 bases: TGTGCCAGCACCGGAGTGGGAGACTACGAGCAGTACTTC.

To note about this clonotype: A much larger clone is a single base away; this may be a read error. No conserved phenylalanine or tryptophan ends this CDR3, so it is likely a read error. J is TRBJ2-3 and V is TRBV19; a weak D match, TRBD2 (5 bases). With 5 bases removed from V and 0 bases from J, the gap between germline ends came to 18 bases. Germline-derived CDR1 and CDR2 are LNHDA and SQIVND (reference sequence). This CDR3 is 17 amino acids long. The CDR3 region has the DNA TGTGCCAGTAGTCGCGGTCGAGGGAGCTCTAGCACAGATACGCAGTATCTT. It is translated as CASSRGRGSSSTDTQYL.